These T cell receptor beta chains were read from a single sample in a study of blood T cell repertoires in COVID-19. Sequenced by immunoSEQ multiplex PCR; TCRdb stores in-frame clones only, minus some. Of over 200,000 clones listed, roughly 84% were seen once; the top ten hold about 1.9%. Input material: peripheral blood. These TCRs come from a man in his forties or fifties with active or convalescent COVID-19. Each CDR3 is given with its conserved first and last residue. Each record gives: D gene, J gene, V gene, clone size, CDR3 length, CDR3 DNA, CDR3 protein. The D gene is left open where the match is weak. The size field is filled for only some rows; it gives once, few, many or a size class.

D: TRBD2
J: TRBJ2-5
V: TRBV9
size: few
length: 15
DNA: TGTGCCAGCAGCCCCGGACTAGCGGGAGGAGAGACCCAGTACTTC
CDR3: CASSPGLAGGETQYF

D: NA
J: TRBJ1-1
V: TRBV7-3
size: NA
length: 14
DNA: TGTGCCAGCAGCTTTGTCAGGGGGAACACTGAAGCTTTCTTT
CDR3: CASSFVRGNTEAFF

D: TRBD2
J: TRBJ2-1
V: TRBV30
size: NA
length: 15
DNA: TGTGCCTGGAGTGTACCCCTAGCGGGGTACAATGAGCAGTTCTTC
CDR3: CAWSVPLAGYNEQFF

D: TRBD1
J: TRBJ2-5
V: TRBV4-1
size: few
length: 17
DNA: TGCGCCAGCAGCCAACGCGCAGGGGGCGCAGCTACGGAGACCCAGTACTTC
CDR3: CASSQRAGGAATETQYF

D: TRBD1
J: TRBJ1-3
V: TRBV2
size: NA
length: 14
DNA: TGTGCCAGCAGCAGACAGGGCCCTGGAAACACCATATATTTT
CDR3: CASSRQGPGNTIYF

D: NA
J: TRBJ2-7
V: TRBV19
size: NA
length: 16
DNA: TGTGCCAGTAGTATTCAAGCGTCTGTAGGCTCCTACGAGCAGTACTTC
CDR3: CASSIQASVGSYEQYF

D: TRBD2
J: TRBJ2-1
V: TRBV6-5
size: NA
length: 15
DNA: TGTGCCAGCAGTCTACTGAGCGGGATGAACAATGAGCAGTTCTTC
CDR3: CASSLLSGMNNEQFF

D: TRBD1
J: TRBJ1-1
V: TRBV7-9
size: NA
length: 14
DNA: TGTGCCAGCAGCCCAGGGGGGAGGAACACTGAAGCTTTCTTT
CDR3: CASSPGGRNTEAFF

D: NA
J: TRBJ1-5
V: TRBV3-1/TRBV3-2
size: NA
length: 16
DNA: TGTGCCAGCAGCCAGCGGGGGGTTTCAGGGAATCAGCCCCAGCATTTT
CDR3: CASSQRGVSGNQPQHF

D: TRBD1
J: TRBJ2-7
V: TRBV6-1
size: NA
length: 17
DNA: TGTGCCAGCAGTGCCCCCCGGACAGGGGGTAGCTCCTACGAGCAGTACTTC
CDR3: CASSAPRTGGSSYEQYF

D: TRBD2
J: TRBJ2-7
V: TRBV6-5
size: NA
length: 15
DNA: TGTGCCAGCAGTTTAGCGGGGGGGAGCTCCTACGAGCAGTACTTC
CDR3: CASSLAGGSSYEQYF

D: TRBD1
J: TRBJ1-2
V: TRBV6-5
size: NA
length: 14
DNA: TGTGCCAGCAGTTACTCTACAGGGGCCAGTGGCTACACCTTC
CDR3: CASSYSTGASGYTF

D: NA
J: TRBJ2-7
V: TRBV27
size: NA
length: 12
DNA: TGTGCCAGCAGCTCGCGGACCTACGAGCAGTACTTC
CDR3: CASSSRTYEQYF

D: NA
J: TRBJ2-1
V: TRBV4-1
size: NA
length: 16
DNA: TGCGCCAGCAGCCATGAGCCCGGGAGCTCCTACAATGAGCAGTTCTTC
CDR3: CASSHEPGSSYNEQFF

D: TRBD1
J: TRBJ2-7
V: TRBV10-3
size: NA
length: 14
DNA: TGTGCCATCAGTGAGACAGGGGTAAGCTACGAGCAGTACTTC
CDR3: CAISETGVSYEQYF

D: NA
J: TRBJ1-3
V: TRBV9
size: NA
length: 17
DNA: TGTGCCAGCAGCGTAGAGCCAGGAAGGCTGGCTGGAAACACCATATATTTT
CDR3: CASSVEPGRLAGNTIYF

D: TRBD1
J: TRBJ2-7
V: TRBV27
size: few
length: 14
DNA: TGTGCCAGCAGTCCGAGACAGGGGGGGAACGAGCAGTACTTC
CDR3: CASSPRQGGNEQYF

D: NA
J: TRBJ2-7
V: TRBV7-9
size: NA
length: 11
DNA: TGTGCCAGCAGCTTAACGGACGAGCAGTACTTC
CDR3: CASSLTDEQYF

D: NA
J: TRBJ1-6
V: TRBV28
size: NA
length: 12
DNA: TGTGCCAGCAGTTCCGTAAATTCACCCCTCCACTTT
CDR3: CASSSVNSPLHF

D: TRBD1
J: TRBJ1-1
V: TRBV7-2
size: NA
length: 14
DNA: TGTGCCAGCGGAACGAACAGGGGGCCCACTGAAGCTTTCTTT
CDR3: CASGTNRGPTEAFF

D: NA
J: TRBJ1-5
V: TRBV2
size: NA
length: 14
DNA: TGTGCCAGCAGTGAAACACATAGCAATCAGCCCCAGCATTTT
CDR3: CASSETHSNQPQHF

D: NA
J: TRBJ2-5
V: TRBV12-3/TRBV12-4
size: NA
length: 13
DNA: TGTGCCAGCAGTTTAAGACTAGTCGAGACCCAGTACTTC
CDR3: CASSLRLVETQYF